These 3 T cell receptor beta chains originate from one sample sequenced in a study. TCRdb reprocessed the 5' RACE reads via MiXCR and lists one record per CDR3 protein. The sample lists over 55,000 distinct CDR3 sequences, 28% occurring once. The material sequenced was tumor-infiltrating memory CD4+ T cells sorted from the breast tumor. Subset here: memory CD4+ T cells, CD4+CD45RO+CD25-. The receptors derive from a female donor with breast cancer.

In nucleotides, the CDR3 is TGCGCCAGCAGTCCAACTAGCGGGATGGAGACCCAGTACTTC. Amino acid sequence: CASSPTSGMETQYF. The gene calls are TRBV5-1 and TRBJ2-5; TRBD2 aligns across 10 bases. The CDR3 runs 14 residues. Per the germline V gene, CDR1 is SGHRS and CDR2 is YFSETQ. The V and J ends lost 5 bases and 5 bases, in that order; junction bases with no gene match: 6.

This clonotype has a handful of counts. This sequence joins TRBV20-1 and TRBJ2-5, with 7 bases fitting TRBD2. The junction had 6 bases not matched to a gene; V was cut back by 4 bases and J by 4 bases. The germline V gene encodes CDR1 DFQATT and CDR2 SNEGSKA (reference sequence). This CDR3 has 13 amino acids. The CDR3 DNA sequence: TGCAGTGCTATAGAAGCGGGAATAGAGACCCAGTACTTC. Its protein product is CSAIEAGIETQYF.

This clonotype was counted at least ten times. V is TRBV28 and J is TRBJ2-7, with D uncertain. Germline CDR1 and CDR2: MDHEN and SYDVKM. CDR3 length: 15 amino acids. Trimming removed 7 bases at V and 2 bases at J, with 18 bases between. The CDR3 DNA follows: TGTGCCAGCACCCTGGACCAGAGACATACCTACGAGCAGTACTTC. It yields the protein CASTLDQRHTYEQYF.